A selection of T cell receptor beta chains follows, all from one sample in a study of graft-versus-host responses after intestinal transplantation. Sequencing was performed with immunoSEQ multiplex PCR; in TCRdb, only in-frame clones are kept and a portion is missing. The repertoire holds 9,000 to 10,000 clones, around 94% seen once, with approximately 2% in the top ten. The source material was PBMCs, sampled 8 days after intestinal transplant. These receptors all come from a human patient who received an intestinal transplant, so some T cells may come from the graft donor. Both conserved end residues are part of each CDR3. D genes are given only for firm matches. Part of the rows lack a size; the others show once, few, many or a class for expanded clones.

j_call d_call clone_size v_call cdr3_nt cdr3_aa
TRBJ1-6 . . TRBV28 TGTGCCAGCAGTTTTGAGGGCTTCTATAATTCACCCCTCCACTTT CASSFEGFYNSPLHF
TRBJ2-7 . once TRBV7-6 TGTGCCAGCAGCTTAGCGGGGGGCAGGCCCCTTTACGAGCAGTACTTC CASSLAGGRPLYEQYF
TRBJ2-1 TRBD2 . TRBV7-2 TGTGCCAGCAGCTTATCTTTAGCGGGCGAGCAGTTCTTC CASSLSLAGEQFF
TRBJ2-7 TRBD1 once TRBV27 TGTGCCAGCAGTTTAGGGACAGGGTACGAGCAGTACTTC CASSLGTGYEQYF
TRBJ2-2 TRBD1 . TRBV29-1 TGCAGCGTCCGGACAGGGGCCGGGGAGCTGTTTTTT CSVRTGAGELFF
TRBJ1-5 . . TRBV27 TGTGCCAGCAGTCCCGCCTCCCGAGGGAATAGCAATCAGCCCCAGCATTTT CASSPASRGNSNQPQHF
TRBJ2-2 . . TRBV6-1 TGTGCCAGCAGTGAAGAGGCAGGGAACACCGGGGAGCTGTTTTTT CASSEEAGNTGELFF
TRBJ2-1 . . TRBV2 TGTGCCAGCAGTGACGAGTACAATGAGCAGTTCTTC CASSDEYNEQFF
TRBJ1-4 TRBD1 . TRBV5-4 TGTGCCAGCAGCTCGACAGGGCACAATGAAAAACTGTTTTTT CASSSTGHNEKLFF
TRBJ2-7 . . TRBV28 TGTGCCAGCAGTTTAGGGGCGATTCGGGGGTACGAGCAGTACTTC CASSLGAIRGYEQYF
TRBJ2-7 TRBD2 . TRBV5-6 TGTGCCAGCAGCTTTCTCGCGGGAGTCGACGAGCAGTACTTC CASSFLAGVDEQYF
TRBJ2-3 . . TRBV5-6 TGTGCCAGCAGCGGGACGCCGTCTAGCACAGATACGCAGTATTTT CASSGTPSSTDTQYF
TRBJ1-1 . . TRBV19 TGTGCCAGTAGAGGGCAGTCAACAATGGACACTGAAGCTTTCTTT CASRGQSTMDTEAFF
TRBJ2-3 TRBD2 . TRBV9 TGTGCCAGCAGCTTTAGCGGGAGGGTCTCAGATACGCAGTATTTT CASSFSGRVSDTQYF
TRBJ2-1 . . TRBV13 TGTGCCAGCAGCTTTCTGGTCAATGAGCAGTTCTTC CASSFLVNEQFF
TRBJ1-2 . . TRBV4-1 TGCGCCAGCAGCCAAGAACCTATAGACAGCTATGGCTACACCTTC CASSQEPIDSYGYTF
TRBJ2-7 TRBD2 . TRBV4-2 TGTGCCAGCAGCCAGACCGGGACTAGCCTCTACGAGCAGTACTTC CASSQTGTSLYEQYF
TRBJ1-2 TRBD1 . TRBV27 TGTGCCAGCTCCTTAACGCCTGGGGACAGGGGGCCCCTCATAGGCTACACCTTC CASSLTPGDRGPLIGYTF
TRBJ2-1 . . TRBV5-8 TGTGCCAGCAGCACTCCGGAGAGCTCCTACAATGAGCAGTTCTTC CASSTPESSYNEQFF
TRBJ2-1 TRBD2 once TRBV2 TGTGCCAGCAGCTGGACTAGCGGGGGACCCCCCATCGATGAGCAGTTCTTC CASSWTSGGPPIDEQFF
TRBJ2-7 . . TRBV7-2 TGTGCCAGCAGCTTATACCCCTCCGACGAGCAGTACTTC CASSLYPSDEQYF
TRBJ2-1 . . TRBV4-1 TGCGCCAGCAGCTCCACCCTGGGGGCTAGCGGCTACAATGAGCAGTTCTTC CASSSTLGASGYNEQFF
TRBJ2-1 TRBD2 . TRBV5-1 TGCGCCAGCAGCGCGACTAGCGGGTCGTACAATGAGCAGTTCTTC CASSATSGSYNEQFF
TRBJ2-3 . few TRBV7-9 TGTGCCAGCAGCTTAGTGGCTAGCACAGATACGCAGTATTTT CASSLVASTDTQYF
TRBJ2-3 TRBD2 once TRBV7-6 TGTGCCAGCAGCTCAAGTACCCCCGGGGGGGCCTTTGGAGATACGCAGTATTTT CASSSSTPGGAFGDTQYF
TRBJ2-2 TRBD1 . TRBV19 TGTGCCAGTAGTCTATGGGACAGGAACACCGGGGAGCTGTTTTTT CASSLWDRNTGELFF
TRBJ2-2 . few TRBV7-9 TGTGCCAGCACAGTTACGGGGAACCGGGAGCTGTTTTTT CASTVTGNRELFF
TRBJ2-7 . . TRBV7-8 TGTGCCAGCAGCTTAGGTTTCGACGAGCAGTACTTC CASSLGFDEQYF
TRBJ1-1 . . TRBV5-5 TGTGCCAGCCTAGACCCAGGAGGAGAGAGACGCGAAGCTTTCTTT CASLDPGGERREAFF
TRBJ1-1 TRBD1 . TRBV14 TGTGCCAGCAGCCACCGGGACAGGGGATTTTTTGAAGCTTTCTTT CASSHRDRGFFEAFF
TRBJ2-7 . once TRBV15 TGTGCCACCAGCAGAAGAGAGGGCAGTCGTTACGAGCAGTACTTC CATSRREGSRYEQYF
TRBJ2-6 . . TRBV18 TGTGCCAGCTCACCAGGGATAACGGGGGCCAACGTCCTGACTTTC CASSPGITGANVLTF
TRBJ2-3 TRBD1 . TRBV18 TGTGCCAGCTCACACCTCGGGACAGGGGGCACAGATACGCAGTATTTT CASSHLGTGGTDTQYF
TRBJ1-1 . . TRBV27 TGTGCCAGCAGTTTAGGGGGTGTCACTGAAGCTTTCTTT CASSLGGVTEAFF
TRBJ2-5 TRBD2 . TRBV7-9 TGTGCCAGCAGCCCAAGACTAGCGGGTACCCAAGAGACCCAGTACTTC CASSPRLAGTQETQYF
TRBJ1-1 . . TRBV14 TGTGCCAGCAGCCAAGTTGGCCTGAACACTGAAGCTTTCTTT CASSQVGLNTEAFF
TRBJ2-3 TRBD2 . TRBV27 TGTGCCAGAAGATCCAGCGGGGGGTTCACAGATACGCAGTATTTT CARRSSGGFTDTQYF
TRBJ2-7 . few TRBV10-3 TGTGCCATCACCGACAGCGAATACGAGCAGTACTTC CAITDSEYEQYF
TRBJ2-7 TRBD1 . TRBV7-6 TGTGCCAGCAGCTCCCAGGGGGCTGTCTACGAGCAGTACTTC CASSSQGAVYEQYF
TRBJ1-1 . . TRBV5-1 TGCGCCAGCAGACGCGGGACTCCGAACACTGAAGCTTTCTTT CASRRGTPNTEAFF
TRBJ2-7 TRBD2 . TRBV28 TGTGCCAGCAGTTTTTCGGGAGGCTCCTACGAGCAGTACTTC CASSFSGGSYEQYF
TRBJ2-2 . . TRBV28 TGTGCCAGCAGGCCGGGCACCTATAAAAGGGACACCGGGGAGCTGTTTTTT CASRPGTYKRDTGELFF
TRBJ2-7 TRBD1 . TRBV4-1 TGCGCCAGCAGCCCCCGGGACAGCTACGAGCAGTACTTC CASSPRDSYEQYF
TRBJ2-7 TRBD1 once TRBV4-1 TGCGCCAGCAGCTCATGGACAGGGGCCGGCGAGCAGTACTTC CASSSWTGAGEQYF
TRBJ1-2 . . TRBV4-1 TGCGCCAGCAGCCAAGCCGAGGGACCGATATATGGCTACACCTTC CASSQAEGPIYGYTF
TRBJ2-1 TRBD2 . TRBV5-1 TGCGCCAGCAGCTACAGCGGGAGAAACTACAATGAGCAGTTCTTC CASSYSGRNYNEQFF
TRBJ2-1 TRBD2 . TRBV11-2 TGTGCCAGCAGCTTCATGTACGCTAGCGGGAGCAATGAGCAGTTCTTC CASSFMYASGSNEQFF
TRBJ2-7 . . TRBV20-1 TGCAGTGCTCCCGAAGGGTGGGAGCAGTACTTC CSAPEGWEQYF
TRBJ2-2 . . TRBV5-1 TGCGCCAGCAGCCTATACACCGGGGAGCTGTTTTTT CASSLYTGELFF
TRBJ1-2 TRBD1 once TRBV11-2 TGTGCCAGCAGCTTGGACACAGGGGGCCGCTTTGGTGGCTACACCTTC CASSLDTGGRFGGYTF